This T cell receptor (beta chain) was sequenced for a study of ipilimumab plus nivolumab after autologous stem cell transplantation. Turning to the study itself: Typical patient got 5 ipilimumab doses and about eight nivolumab doses (median).

Concerning this clone itself: Antigen: not known.

Trimming cost V 6 bases and J 1 base, with 16 bases left between them. The CDR3 loop spans 16 amino acids. CDR1 is LNHDA, CDR2 SQIVND, per germline (reference sequence). Study results and limitations: The authors say TCR, Treg and microbiome findings warrant further study.

The method was immunoSEQ multiplex PCR; TCRdb's version includes in-frame clones alone and lacks a portion of them. The table shows about 83,000 clones, with 75% to 85% occurring only once. The TCR was taken from a male donor with diffuse large B-cell lymphoma. The sample in question was PBMCs, obtained in a trial of ipilimumab plus nivolumab as post-transplant consolidation. V gene TRBV19 combines with J gene TRBJ1-3, with D possibly matching TRBD1 (6 bases). The CDR3 DNA reads TGTGCCAGTAGGAAAAACAGGGAGTCGTCTGGAAACACCATATATTTT. Translated: CASRKNRESSGNTIYF. Supplemented by reference TRBV19 and TRBJ1-3, the full variable domain reads DGGITQSPKYLFRKEGQNVTLSCEQNLNHDAMYWYRQDPGQGLRLIYYSQIVNDFQKGDIAEGYSVSREKKESFPLTVTSAQKNPTAFYLCASRKNRESSGNTIYFGEGSWLTVV.